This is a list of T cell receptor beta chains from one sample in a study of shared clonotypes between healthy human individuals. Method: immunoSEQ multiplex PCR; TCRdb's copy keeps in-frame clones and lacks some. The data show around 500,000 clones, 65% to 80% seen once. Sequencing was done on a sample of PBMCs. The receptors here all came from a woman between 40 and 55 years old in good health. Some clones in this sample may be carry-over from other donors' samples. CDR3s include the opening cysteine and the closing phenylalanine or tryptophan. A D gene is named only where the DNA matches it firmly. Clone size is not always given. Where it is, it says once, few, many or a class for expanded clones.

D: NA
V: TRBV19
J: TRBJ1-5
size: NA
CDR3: CASRPMGGQLQPQHF
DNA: TGTGCCAGTAGACCCATGGGGGGTCAACTTCAGCCCCAGCATTTT

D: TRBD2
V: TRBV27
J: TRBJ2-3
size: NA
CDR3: CASSGTSGSAQYF
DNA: TGTGCCAGCAGCGGGACTAGCGGGAGTGCGCAGTATTTT

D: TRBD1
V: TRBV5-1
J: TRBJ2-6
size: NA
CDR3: CASSFTGGPSSGANVLTF
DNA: TGCGCCAGCAGCTTCACAGGGGGCCCTAGCTCTGGGGCCAACGTCCTGACTTTC

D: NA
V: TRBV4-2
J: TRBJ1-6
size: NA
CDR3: CASSQGGDNSPLHF
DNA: TGTGCCAGCAGCCAAGGTGGGGACAATTCACCCCTCCACTTT

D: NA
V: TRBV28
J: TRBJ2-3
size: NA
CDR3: CASSTLLKDPDTQYF
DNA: TGTGCCAGCAGCACGTTGTTAAAAGATCCAGATACGCAGTATTTT

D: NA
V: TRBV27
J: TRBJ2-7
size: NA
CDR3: CASSRRGLPDEQYF
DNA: TGTGCCAGCAGCCGGAGGGGTCTACCGGACGAGCAGTACTTC

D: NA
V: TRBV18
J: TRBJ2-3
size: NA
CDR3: CASSPTSFSTDTQYF
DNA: TGTGCCAGCTCACCAACTAGCTTTAGCACAGATACGCAGTATTTT

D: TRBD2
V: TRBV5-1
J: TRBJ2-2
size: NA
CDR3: CASSSIGLATGTGELFF
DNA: TGCGCCAGCAGCTCCATCGGACTAGCAACGGGCACCGGGGAGCTGTTTTTT

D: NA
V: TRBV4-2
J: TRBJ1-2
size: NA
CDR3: CASSQDRGATINYGYTF
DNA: TGTGCCAGCAGCCAGGACCGCGGAGCTACGATAAACTATGGCTACACCTTC

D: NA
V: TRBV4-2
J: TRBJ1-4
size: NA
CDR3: CASSQDRGDNEKLFF
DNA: TGTGCCAGCAGCCAAGATCGGGGGGATAATGAAAAACTGTTTTTT

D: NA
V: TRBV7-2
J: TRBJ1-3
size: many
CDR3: CASSPDSSTGNTIYF
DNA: TGTGCCAGCAGCCCGGACAGCTCCACGGGAAACACCATATATTTT

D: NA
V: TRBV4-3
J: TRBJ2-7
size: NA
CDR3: CASSQEVSRTSSYEQYF
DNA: TGCGCCAGCAGCCAAGAGGTATCCCGCACTAGCTCCTACGAGCAGTACTTC

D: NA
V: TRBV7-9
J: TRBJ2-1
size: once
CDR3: CASSLRDNEQFF
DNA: TGTGCCAGCAGCCTGCGGGACAATGAGCAGTTCTTC

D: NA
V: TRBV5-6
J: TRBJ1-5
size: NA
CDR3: CASSLGGRQNQPQHF
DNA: TGTGCCAGCAGCTTAGGGGGACGGCAGAATCAGCCCCAGCATTTT

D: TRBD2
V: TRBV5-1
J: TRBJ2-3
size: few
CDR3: CASSAGGTSGSTDTQYF
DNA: TGCGCCAGCAGCGCGGGTGGGACTAGCGGGAGCACAGATACGCAGTATTTT

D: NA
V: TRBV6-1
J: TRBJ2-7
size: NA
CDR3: CASSEAWETAYEQYF
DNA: TGTGCCAGCAGTGAAGCTTGGGAAACCGCCTACGAGCAGTACTTC

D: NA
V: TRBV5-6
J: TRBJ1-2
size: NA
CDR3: CASSLLVGAVDYGYTF
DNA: TGTGCCAGCAGCTTGTTGGTCGGGGCAGTTGACTATGGCTACACCTTC

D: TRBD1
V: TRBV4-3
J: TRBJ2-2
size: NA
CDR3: CASSPTGVTGELFF
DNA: TGCGCCAGCAGTCCGACAGGGGTCACCGGGGAGCTGTTTTTT

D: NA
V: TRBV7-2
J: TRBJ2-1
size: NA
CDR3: CASSLVSGDEQFF
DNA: TGTGCCAGCAGCTTAGTAAGTGGGGATGAGCAGTTCTTC

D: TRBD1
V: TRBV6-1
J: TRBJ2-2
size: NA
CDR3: CASSGGRDRLRTGELFF
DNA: TGTGCCAGCAGTGGAGGGCGGGACAGGCTGCGAACCGGGGAGCTGTTTTTT

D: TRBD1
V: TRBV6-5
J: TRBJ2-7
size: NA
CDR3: CASSNRQGATYKQYF
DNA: TGTGCCAGCAGTAATCGACAGGGGGCCACCTACAAGCAGTACTTC

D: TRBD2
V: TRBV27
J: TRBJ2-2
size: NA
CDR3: CASSLNAGVNTGELFF
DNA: TGTGCCAGCAGTTTAAACGCGGGAGTGAACACCGGGGAGCTGTTTTTT

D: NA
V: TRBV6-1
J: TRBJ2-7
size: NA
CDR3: CASSEADSASYEQYF
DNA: TGTGCCAGCAGTGAAGCGGACAGTGCCTCCTACGAGCAGTACTTC

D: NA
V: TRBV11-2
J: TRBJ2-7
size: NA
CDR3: CASSLDAGTYEQYF
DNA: TGTGCCAGCAGCTTAGATGCAGGGACCTACGAGCAGTACTTC

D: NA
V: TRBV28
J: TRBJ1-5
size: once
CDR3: CASGGFNQPQHF
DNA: TGTGCCAGTGGGGGTTTCAATCAGCCCCAGCATTTT

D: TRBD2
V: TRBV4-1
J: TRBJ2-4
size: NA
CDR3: CASSQDGRGAKNIQYF
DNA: TGCGCCAGCAGCCAAGATGGGAGGGGAGCCAAAAACATTCAGTACTTC

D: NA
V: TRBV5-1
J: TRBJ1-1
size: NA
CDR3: CASSLSGDPTMNTEAFF
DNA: TGCGCCAGCAGCTTGTCGGGGGACCCCACCATGAACACTGAAGCTTTCTTT

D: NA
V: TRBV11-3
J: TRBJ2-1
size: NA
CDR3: CASSLDRVSVEQFF
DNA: TGTGCCAGCAGCTTAGATCGGGTAAGCGTCGAGCAGTTCTTC

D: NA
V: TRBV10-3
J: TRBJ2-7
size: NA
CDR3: CAISESRTEYEQYF
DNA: TGTGCCATCAGTGAGTCCCGGACAGAGTACGAGCAGTACTTC

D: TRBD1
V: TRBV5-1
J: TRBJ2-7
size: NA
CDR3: CASTTIPGQGIHEQYF
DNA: TGCGCCAGCACCACGATACCGGGACAGGGCATCCACGAGCAGTACTTC

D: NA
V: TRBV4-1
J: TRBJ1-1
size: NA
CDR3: CASSQGRGARTEAFF
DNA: TGCGCCAGCAGCCAAGGCCGGGGGGCGCGTACTGAAGCTTTCTTT

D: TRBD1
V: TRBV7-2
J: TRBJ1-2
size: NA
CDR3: CASSFRQGVNYGYTF
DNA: TGTGCCAGCAGCTTCCGACAGGGGGTAAACTATGGCTACACCTTC

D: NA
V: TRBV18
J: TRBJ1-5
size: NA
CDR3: CASSPRGDQPQHF
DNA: TGTGCCAGCTCACCAAGAGGGGATCAGCCCCAGCATTTT

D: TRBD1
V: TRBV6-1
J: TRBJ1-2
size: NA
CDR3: CASSVGAGGQLSGYTF
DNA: TGTGCCAGCAGTGTTGGTGCAGGGGGCCAACTTAGTGGCTACACCTTC

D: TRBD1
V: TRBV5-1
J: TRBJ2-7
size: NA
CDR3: CASSIGQGATYEQYF
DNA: TGCGCCAGCAGCATTGGACAGGGGGCGACCTACGAGCAGTACTTC

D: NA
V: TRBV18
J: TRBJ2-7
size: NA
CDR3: CASSPESHEQYF
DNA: TGTGCCAGCTCACCTGAAAGCCACGAGCAGTACTTC

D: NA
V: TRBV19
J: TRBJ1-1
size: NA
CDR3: CASSIVGRDYMNTEAFF
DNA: TGTGCCAGTAGTATAGTTGGCAGAGACTATATGAACACTGAAGCTTTCTTT

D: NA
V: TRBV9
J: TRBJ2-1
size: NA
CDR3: CASSVGSDYRLDKFF
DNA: TGTGCCAGCAGCGTAGGCTCGGACTACCGCCTAGATAAATTCTTC

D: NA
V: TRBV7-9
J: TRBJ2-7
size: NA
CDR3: CASSQDRQSLREQYF
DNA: TGCGCCAGCAGCCAAGATCGACAGTCCCTACGAGAGCAGTACTTC

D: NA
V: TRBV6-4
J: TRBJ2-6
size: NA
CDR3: CASSPGQLSGANVLTF
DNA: TGTGCCAGCAGCCCGGGACAACTCTCTGGGGCCAACGTCCTGACTTTC

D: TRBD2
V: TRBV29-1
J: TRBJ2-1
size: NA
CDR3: CSVAGTSAYNEQFF
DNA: TGCAGCGTGGCCGGGACTAGCGCTTACAATGAGCAGTTCTTC

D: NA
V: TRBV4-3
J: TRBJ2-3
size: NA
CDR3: CASSEVWFPPGLADTQYF
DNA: TGCGCCAGCAGCGAAGTTTGGTTCCCCCCGGGCCTTGCGGATACGCAGTATTTT

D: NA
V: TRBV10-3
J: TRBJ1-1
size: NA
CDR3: CAISDRGGGIGEAFF
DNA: TGTGCCATCAGTGACCGAGGGGGGGGTATTGGTGAAGCTTTCTTT

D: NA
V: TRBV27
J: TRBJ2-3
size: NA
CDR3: CASSFAVPSTDTQYF
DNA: TGTGCCAGCAGTTTTGCGGTCCCTAGCACAGATACGCAGTATTTT

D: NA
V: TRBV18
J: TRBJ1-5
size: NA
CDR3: CASSPESNQPQHF
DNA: TGTGCCAGCTCACCCGAGTCAAATCAGCCCCAGCATTTT

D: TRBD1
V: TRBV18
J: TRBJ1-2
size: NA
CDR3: CASSPREGASYGYTF
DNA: TGTGCCAGCTCACCAAGAGAGGGGGCGAGCTATGGCTACACCTTC

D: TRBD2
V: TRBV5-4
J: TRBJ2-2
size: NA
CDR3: CASSLDLAGGTGELFF
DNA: TGTGCCAGCAGCTTGGATCTAGCGGGAGGGACGGGGGAGCTGTTTTTT

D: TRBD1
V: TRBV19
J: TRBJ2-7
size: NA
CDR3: CASGQGNFEAQYF
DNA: TGTGCCAGTGGACAGGGCAACTTTGAAGCGCAGTACTTC

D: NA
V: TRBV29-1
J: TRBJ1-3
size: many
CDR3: CSVEDGSISGNTIYF
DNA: TGCAGCGTTGAAGATGGATCGATTTCTGGAAACACCATATATTTT

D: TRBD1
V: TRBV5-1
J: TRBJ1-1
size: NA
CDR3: CASSTQGGNTEAFF
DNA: TGCGCCAGCAGCACCCAGGGGGGGAACACTGAAGCTTTCTTT

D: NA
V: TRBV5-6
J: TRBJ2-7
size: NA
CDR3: CASSVGSYEQYF
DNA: TGTGCCAGCAGCGTCGGGTCCTACGAGCAGTACTTC

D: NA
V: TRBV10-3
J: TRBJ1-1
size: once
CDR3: CAISERSDHEAFF
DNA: TGTGCCATCAGTGAGAGAAGTGATCATGAAGCTTTCTTT

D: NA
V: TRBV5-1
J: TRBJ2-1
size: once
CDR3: CASSLGGGTYNEQFF
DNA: TGCGCCAGCAGCTTGGGAGGGGGGACGTACAATGAGCAGTTCTTC

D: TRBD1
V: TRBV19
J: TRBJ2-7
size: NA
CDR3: CASRGQNYEQYF
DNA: TGTGCCAGCCGGGGACAGAACTACGAGCAGTACTTC